This T cell receptor beta chain was sequenced for a study of blood T cell repertoires in COVID-19. Study in general: Italy, Spain and the United States were the sources of the convalescent and acute COVID-19 samples.

Only in-frame clones appear in the TCRdb table, and some are missing; sequencing was by immunoSEQ multiplex PCR. The sample comprises about 99,000 clones, around 88% of which are singletons, and roughly 2% rests with the top ten. This receptor was taken from a man aged 45 to 65 with COVID-19, enrolled during active disease. What was sequenced was peripheral blood.

CDR3 residues: CATSRDLKASGGTDTQYF. CDR3 coding DNA: TGTGCCACCAGCAGAGATCTTAAAGCTAGCGGGGGCACAGATACGCAGTATTTT. The chain is built from TRBV15 and TRBJ2-3; 9 nucleotides align to TRBD2. The germline CDR1 and CDR2 sequences are LNHNV and YYDKDF (reference sequence). The J segment lost 1 base and the V segment lost 0 bases, leaving 8 bases of the junction unmatched. This CDR3 comprises 18 residues.